This paragraph reports one TCR beta chain. The clone's antigen remains unknown. Per-nucleotide qualities are absent, and no much larger clonotype sits a single base away. These data are taken from a study of blood T cell repertoires in COVID-19 (dated by TCRdb to the early 2020s). About the study as a whole: The collaborator samples originated in the United States, Italy and Spain and spanned the acute and convalescent phases of COVID-19. Subjects who had been exposed to COVID-19, were actively infected with it, or had recovered from it provided the deeply sampled blood TCRbeta repertoires that made up the dataset. The repertoires were released in a freely available public database meant as a resource for research on the immune response to SARS-CoV-2. The sample metadata nearly always contained a de-identified subject ID, COVID-19 status, age in years and sex. The samples were drawn from the first 160 participants of the ongoing ImmuneRACE study and from over a thousand subjects provided by 6 global collaborators. The material from the prospective study consisted of cDNA or gDNA derived from T cells, B-cell-depleted T cells, or PBMCs. Where available, HLA class I and class II types were obtained from metadata supplied by the sample provider rather than from assay-based typing. The research as a whole found: The quantity of clinical and demographic metadata differed by source and by participant and was supplied without curation.

One collaborating source in Seattle enrolled patients while the patients were actively infected and followed the patients over time throughout the course of disease. Whole blood was collected in K2EDTA tubes by collaborating institutions according to the institutions' own protocols. For TCRbeta analysis, collaborators shipped samples as frozen whole blood, isolated PBMCs, or DNA extracted from either of those sample types. The immunoSEQ Assay, a bias-controlled multiplex PCR, was used to amplify TCRbeta CDR3 regions from genomic DNA. In the authors' own workflow: Within the assay, amplification of reference gene primers was used to estimate how many nucleated cells each sample contained. Sequence reads were collapsed and filtered to measure the absolute abundance of every unique TCRbeta CDR3 rearrangement. For each sample, productive Simpson clonality was calculated by taking the square root of Simpson's diversity index across productive rearrangements. The immuneACCESS repertoire file appears here via TCRdb, limited to in-frame rearrangements. These files lack a portion of the clones; in checked studies, under half of the deficit traces to unresolved V genes, and the cause of the others is not known. V and J calls plus clone size are reproduced from that table; the DNA served to infer D and trimming. The sample has approximately 300,000 clones on record, 70% to 90% of them singletons. Together, the top ten hold approximately 0.94% of the sample.

Trimming accounts for 5 bases at V and 7 bases at J, while the number of junction bases matched to no gene is 10. The CDR3 has 16 amino acids, counting the end cysteine and phenylalanine. This entry keeps only the CDR3 DNA: 48 bases, framed from base 1. The germline V gene (reference sequence) provides CDR1 SEHNR and CDR2 FQNEAQ. This receptor was taken from a human donor with COVID-19, enrolled during active disease. The donor label of this sample is uncertain. Specimen: peripheral blood. The chain couples TRBV7-9 to TRBJ1-4; 10 bases in between match TRBD1. The CDR3 region has the sequence CASSAIPGQGIEKLFF. The sequenced DNA is TGTGCCAGCAGCGCAATTCCGGGACAGGGGATTGAAAAACTGTTTTTT. With the rest looked up from the reference TRBV7-9 and TRBJ1-4 genes rather than sequenced, the full variable domain is DTGVSQNPRHKITKRGQNVTFRCDPISEHNRLYWYRQTLGQGPEFLTYFQNEAQLEKSRLLSDRFSAERPKGSFSTLEIQRTEQGDSAMYLCASSAIPGQGIEKLFFGSGTQLSVL.